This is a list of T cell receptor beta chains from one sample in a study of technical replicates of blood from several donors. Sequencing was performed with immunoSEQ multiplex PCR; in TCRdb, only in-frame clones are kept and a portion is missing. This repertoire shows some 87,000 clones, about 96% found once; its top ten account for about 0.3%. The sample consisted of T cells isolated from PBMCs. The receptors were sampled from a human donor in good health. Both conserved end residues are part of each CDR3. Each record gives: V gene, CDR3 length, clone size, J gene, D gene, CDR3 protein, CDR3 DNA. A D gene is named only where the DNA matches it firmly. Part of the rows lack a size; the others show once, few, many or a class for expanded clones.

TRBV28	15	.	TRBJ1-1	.	CASRSFSWRNTEAFF	TGTGCCAGCAGGTCTTTTAGCTGGCGGAACACTGAAGCTTTCTTT
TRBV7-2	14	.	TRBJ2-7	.	CASSFSAVTYEQYF	TGTGCCAGCAGCTTTTCGGCGGTGACCTACGAGCAGTACTTC
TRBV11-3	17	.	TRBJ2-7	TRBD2	CASSLPPWREGWNEQYF	TGTGCCAGCAGCTTGCCCCCCTGGCGGGAGGGCTGGAACGAGCAGTACTTC
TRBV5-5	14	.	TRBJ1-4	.	CASSVDSYYEKLFF	TGTGCCAGCAGCGTAGACAGCTATTATGAAAAACTGTTTTTT
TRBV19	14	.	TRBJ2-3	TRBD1	CASSSWDRDEVQYF	TGTGCCAGTAGTTCCTGGGACAGGGATGAGGTGCAGTATTTT
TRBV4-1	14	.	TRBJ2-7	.	CASSQVREVNEQYF	TGCGCCAGCAGCCAAGTTCGGGAAGTCAACGAGCAGTACTTC
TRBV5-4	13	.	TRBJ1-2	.	CASTLVGQLGYTF	TGTGCCAGCACCCTCGTGGGCCAACTTGGCTACACCTTC
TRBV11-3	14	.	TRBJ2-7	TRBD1	CASSPGQGNDEQYF	TGTGCCAGCAGCCCGGGACAGGGAAATGACGAGCAGTACTTC
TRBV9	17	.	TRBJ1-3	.	CASSHSITIPTGNTIYF	TGTGCCAGCAGCCATTCGATTACTATCCCCACCGGAAACACCATATATTTT
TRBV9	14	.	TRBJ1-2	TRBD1	CASSVGDRDNGYTF	TGTGCCAGCAGCGTGGGGGACAGGGATAATGGCTACACCTTC
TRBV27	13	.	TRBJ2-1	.	CASSLWELNEQFF	TGTGCCAGCAGTCTGTGGGAGCTCAATGAGCAGTTCTTC
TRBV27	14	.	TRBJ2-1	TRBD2	CASGYGGSGNEQFF	TGTGCCAGCGGGTACGGCGGGAGCGGCAATGAGCAGTTCTTC
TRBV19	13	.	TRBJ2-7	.	CASSPSTLYEQYF	TGTGCCAGTAGCCCTAGTACCCTATACGAGCAGTACTTC
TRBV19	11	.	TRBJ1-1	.	CASGQPLEAFF	TGTGCCTCCGGACAGCCACTTGAAGCTTTCTTT
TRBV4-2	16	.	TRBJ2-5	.	CASSQVGSGGRETQYF	TGTGCCAGCAGCCAAGTGGGTAGCGGTGGGAGAGAGACCCAGTACTTC
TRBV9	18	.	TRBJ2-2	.	CASSVENSLKVNTGELFF	TGTGCCAGCAGCGTAGAGAACAGCCTAAAGGTGAACACCGGGGAGCTGTTTTTT
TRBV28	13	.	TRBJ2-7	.	CASSLAHAYEQYF	TGTGCCAGCAGTTTGGCTCACGCCTACGAGCAGTACTTC
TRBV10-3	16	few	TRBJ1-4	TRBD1	CAISESRQGAFEKLFF	TGTGCCATCAGTGAGTCGAGGCAGGGGGCTTTTGAAAAACTGTTTTTT
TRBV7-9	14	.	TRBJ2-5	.	CASSLKIDQETQYF	TGTGCCAGCAGCTTAAAGATAGATCAAGAGACCCAGTACTTC
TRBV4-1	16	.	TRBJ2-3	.	CASSQEPRLSTDTQYF	TGCGCCAGCAGCCAAGAACCGCGGCTTAGCACAGATACGCAGTATTTT
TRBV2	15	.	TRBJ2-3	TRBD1	CASSPQGAGTDTQYF	TGTGCCAGCAGTCCTCAGGGGGCGGGCACAGATACGCAGTATTTT
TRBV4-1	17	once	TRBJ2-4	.	CASSPGHPLLAKNIQYF	TGCGCCAGCAGCCCGGGACACCCATTACTGGCCAAAAACATTCAGTACTTC
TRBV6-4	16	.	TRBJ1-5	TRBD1	CASSERVGGVNQPQHF	TGTGCCAGCAGTGAAAGGGTAGGGGGCGTCAATCAGCCCCAGCATTTT
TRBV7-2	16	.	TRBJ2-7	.	CASSFRRAVSSYEQYF	TGTGCCAGCAGCTTTCGGCGAGCGGTTTCCTCCTACGAGCAGTACTTC
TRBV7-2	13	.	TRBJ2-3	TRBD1	CASKQGATDTQYF	TGTGCCAGCAAACAGGGGGCTACAGATACGCAGTATTTT
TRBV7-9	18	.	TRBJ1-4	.	CASSLRTGQGEVVGKLFF	TGTGCCAGCAGCTTAAGGACGGGACAAGGAGAGGTCGTGGGAAAACTGTTTTTT
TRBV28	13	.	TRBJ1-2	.	CASSQGPGGGYTF	TGTGCCAGCAGTCAAGGGCCCGGAGGTGGCTACACCTTC
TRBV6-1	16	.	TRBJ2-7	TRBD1	CASSVSFGDRGLEQYF	TGTGCCAGCAGTGTATCTTTTGGGGACAGGGGGCTCGAGCAGTACTTC
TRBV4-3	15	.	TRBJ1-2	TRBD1	CASSQALDRAYGYTF	TGCGCCAGCAGCCAAGCACTGGACAGGGCCTATGGCTACACCTTC
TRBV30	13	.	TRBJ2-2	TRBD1	CAWTPTGYGELFF	TGTGCCTGGACTCCGACAGGGTACGGGGAGCTGTTTTTT
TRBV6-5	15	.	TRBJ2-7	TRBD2	CASSSSGRAVYEQYF	TGTGCCAGCAGTAGTAGCGGGAGGGCGGTCTACGAGCAGTACTTC
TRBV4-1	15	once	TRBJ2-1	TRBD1	CASSQWTGFMDEQFF	TGCGCCAGCAGCCAGTGGACAGGGTTTATGGATGAGCAGTTCTTC
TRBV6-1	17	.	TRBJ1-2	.	CASSEGLIPESNYGYTF	TGTGCCAGCAGTGAAGGGTTGATACCAGAATCAAACTATGGCTACACCTTC
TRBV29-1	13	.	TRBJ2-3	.	CSVEDELGNTQYF	TGCAGCGTTGAAGATGAGCTCGGGAATACGCAGTATTTT
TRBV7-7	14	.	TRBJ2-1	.	CASSQMTEINEQFF	TGTGCTAGCAGCCAGATGACAGAGATCAATGAGCAGTTCTTC
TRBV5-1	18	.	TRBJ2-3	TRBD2	CASSLVGGSQSSTDTQYF	TGCGCCAGCAGCTTGGTGGGAGGGTCTCAATCTAGCACAGATACGCAGTATTTT
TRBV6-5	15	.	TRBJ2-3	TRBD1	CASSYQLGTADTQYF	TGTGCCAGCAGTTACCAGCTGGGGACAGCAGATACGCAGTATTTT
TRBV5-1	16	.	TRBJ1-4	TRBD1	CASSLARDRGNEKLFF	TGCGCCAGCAGCCTGGCCCGGGACAGGGGTAATGAAAAACTGTTTTTT
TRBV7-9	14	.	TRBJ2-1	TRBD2	CAIQAGGPYDEQFF	TGTGCCATCCAAGCGGGAGGGCCATACGATGAGCAGTTCTTC
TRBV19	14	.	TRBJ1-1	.	CASSIVTPNTEAFF	TGTGCCAGTAGTATTGTGACACCTAACACTGAAGCTTTCTTT
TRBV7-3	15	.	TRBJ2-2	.	CASSLLPGTTGELFF	TGTGCCAGCAGCTTACTACCGGGAACCACCGGGGAGCTGTTTTTT
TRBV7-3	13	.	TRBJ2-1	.	CASSLNPVGEQFF	TGTGCCAGCAGCTTAAACCCAGTTGGTGAGCAGTTCTTC
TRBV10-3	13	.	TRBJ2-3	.	CAIRTANTDTQYF	TGTGCCATCCGCACAGCTAACACAGATACGCAGTATTTT
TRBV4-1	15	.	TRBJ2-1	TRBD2	CASSQLGTSDNEQFF	TGCGCCAGCAGCCAACTCGGGACTAGCGACAATGAGCAGTTCTTC
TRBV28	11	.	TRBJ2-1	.	CASTPSNEQFF	TGTGCCAGCACTCCCTCCAATGAGCAGTTCTTC